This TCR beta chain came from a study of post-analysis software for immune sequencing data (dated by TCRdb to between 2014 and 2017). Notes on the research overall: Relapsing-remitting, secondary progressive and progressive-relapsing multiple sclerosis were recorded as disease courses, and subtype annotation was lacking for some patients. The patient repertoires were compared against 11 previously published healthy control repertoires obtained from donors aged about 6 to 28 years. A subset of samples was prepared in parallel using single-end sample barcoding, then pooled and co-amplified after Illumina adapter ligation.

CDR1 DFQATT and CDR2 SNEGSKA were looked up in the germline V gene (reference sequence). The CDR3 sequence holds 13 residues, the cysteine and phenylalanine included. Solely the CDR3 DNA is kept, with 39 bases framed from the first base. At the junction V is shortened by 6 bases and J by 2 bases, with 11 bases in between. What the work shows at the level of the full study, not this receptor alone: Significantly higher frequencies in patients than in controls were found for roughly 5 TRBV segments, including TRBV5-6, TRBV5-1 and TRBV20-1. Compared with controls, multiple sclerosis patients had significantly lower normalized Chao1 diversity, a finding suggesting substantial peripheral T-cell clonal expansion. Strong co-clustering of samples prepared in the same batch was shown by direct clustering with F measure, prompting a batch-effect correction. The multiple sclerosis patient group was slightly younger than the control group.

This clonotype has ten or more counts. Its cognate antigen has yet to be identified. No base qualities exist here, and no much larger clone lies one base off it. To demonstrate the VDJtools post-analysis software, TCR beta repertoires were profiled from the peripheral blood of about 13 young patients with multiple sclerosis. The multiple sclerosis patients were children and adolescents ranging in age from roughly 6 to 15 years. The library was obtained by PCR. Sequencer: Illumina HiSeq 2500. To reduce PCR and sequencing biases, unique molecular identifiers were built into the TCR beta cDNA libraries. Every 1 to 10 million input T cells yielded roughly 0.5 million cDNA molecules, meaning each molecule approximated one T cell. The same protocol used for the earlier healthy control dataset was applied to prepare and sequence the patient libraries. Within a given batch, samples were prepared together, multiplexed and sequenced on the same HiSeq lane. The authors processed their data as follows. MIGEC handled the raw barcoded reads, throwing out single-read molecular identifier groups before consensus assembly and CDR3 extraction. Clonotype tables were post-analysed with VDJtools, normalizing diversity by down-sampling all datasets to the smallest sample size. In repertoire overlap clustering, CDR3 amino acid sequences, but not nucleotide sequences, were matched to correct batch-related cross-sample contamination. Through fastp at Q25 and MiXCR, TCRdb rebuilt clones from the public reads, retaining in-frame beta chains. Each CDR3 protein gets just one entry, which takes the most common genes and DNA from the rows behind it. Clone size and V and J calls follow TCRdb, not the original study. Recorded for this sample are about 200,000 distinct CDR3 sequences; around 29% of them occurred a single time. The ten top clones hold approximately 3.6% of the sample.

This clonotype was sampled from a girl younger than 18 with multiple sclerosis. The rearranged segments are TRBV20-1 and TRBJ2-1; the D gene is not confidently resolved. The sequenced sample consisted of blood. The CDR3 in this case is CSATSPTYNEQFF. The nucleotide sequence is TGCAGTGCCACTTCGCCGACCTACAATGAGCAGTTCTTC.